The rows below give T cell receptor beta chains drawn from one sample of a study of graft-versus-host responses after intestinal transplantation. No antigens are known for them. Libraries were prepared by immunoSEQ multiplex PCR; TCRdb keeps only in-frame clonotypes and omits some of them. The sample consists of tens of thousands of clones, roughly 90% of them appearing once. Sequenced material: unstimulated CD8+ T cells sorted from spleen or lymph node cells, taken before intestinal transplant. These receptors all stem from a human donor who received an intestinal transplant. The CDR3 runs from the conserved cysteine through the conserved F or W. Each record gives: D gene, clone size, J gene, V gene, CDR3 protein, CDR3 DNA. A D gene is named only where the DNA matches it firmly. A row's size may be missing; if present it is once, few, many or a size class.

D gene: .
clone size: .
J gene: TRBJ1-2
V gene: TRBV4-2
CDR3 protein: CASSQGAGTNYGYTF
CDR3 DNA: TGTGCCAGCAGCCAAGGCGCGGGAACCAACTATGGCTACACCTTC

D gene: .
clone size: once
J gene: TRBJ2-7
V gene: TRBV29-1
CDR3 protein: CSAQDRSYEQYF
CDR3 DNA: TGCAGCGCGCAGGACAGATCCTACGAGCAGTACTTC

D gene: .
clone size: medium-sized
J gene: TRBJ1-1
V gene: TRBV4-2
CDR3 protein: CASSQDYAGPVNTEAFF
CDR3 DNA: TGTGCCAGCAGCCAAGATTATGCAGGTCCTGTGAACACTGAAGCTTTCTTT

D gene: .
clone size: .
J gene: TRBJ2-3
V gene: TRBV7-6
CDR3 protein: CASSRDLEDTQYF
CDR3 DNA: TGTGCCAGCAGCCGGGACTTGGAAGATACGCAGTATTTT

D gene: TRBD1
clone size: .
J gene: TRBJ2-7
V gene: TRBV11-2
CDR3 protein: CASSYTGVSSYEQYF
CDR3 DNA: TGTGCCAGCAGCTACACAGGGGTCAGCTCCTACGAGCAGTACTTC

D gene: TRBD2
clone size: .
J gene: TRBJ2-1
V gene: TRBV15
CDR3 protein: CATGTLAGEIYNEQFF
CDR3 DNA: TGTGCCACCGGAACTCTGGCGGGGGAAATTTACAATGAGCAGTTCTTC

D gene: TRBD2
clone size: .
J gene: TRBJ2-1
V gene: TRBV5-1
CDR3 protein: CASSLRASGGYNEQFF
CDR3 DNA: TGCGCCAGCAGCTTGCGCGCTAGCGGGGGGTACAATGAGCAGTTCTTC

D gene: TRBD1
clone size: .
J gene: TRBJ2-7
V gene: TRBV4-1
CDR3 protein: CASSQDRSGTGSYEQYF
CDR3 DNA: TGCGCCAGCAGCCAAGATCGTTCCGGGACAGGGTCCTACGAGCAGTACTTC

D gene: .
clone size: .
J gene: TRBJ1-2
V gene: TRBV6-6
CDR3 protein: CASGGLENYGYTF
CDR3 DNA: TGTGCCAGCGGAGGACTGGAGAACTATGGCTACACCTTC

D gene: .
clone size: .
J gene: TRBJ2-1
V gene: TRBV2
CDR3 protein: CATYGPGTHYNEQFF
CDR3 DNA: TGTGCCACTTACGGCCCCGGGACACACTACAATGAGCAGTTCTTC

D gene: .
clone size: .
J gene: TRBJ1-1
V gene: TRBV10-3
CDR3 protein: CAISDGGTEAFF
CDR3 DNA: TGTGCCATCAGTGATGGGGGGACTGAAGCTTTCTTT

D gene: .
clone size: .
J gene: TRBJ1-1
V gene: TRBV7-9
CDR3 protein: CASSRSEMNTEAFF
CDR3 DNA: TGTGCCAGCAGCCGGTCGGAGATGAACACTGAAGCTTTCTTT

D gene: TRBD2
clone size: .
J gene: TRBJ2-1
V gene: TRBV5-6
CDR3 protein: CASSFSTSGGAREFF
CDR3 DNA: TGTGCCAGCAGCTTCTCAACTAGCGGGGGGGCTAGAGAGTTCTTC

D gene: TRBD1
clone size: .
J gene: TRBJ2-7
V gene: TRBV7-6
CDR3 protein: CASSLWDRPYEQYF
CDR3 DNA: TGTGCCAGCAGCCTATGGGACAGACCCTACGAGCAGTACTTC

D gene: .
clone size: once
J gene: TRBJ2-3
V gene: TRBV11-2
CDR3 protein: CASSLVPLSSTDTQYF
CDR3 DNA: TGTGCCAGCAGCTTAGTCCCCCTCTCTAGCACAGATACGCAGTATTTT

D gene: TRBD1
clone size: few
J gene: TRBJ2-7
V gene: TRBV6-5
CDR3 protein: CASSYSDRVYYEQYF
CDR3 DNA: TGTGCCAGCAGTTACTCGGACAGGGTATACTACGAGCAGTACTTC

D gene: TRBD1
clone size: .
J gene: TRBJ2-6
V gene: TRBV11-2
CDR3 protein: CASSQPDREAAGANVLTF
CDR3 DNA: TGTGCCAGCAGCCAACCAGACAGGGAAGCCGCTGGGGCCAACGTCCTGACTTTC

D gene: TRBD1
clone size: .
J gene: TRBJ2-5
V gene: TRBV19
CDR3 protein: CASSLQGEETQYF
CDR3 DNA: TGTGCCAGTAGTCTTCAGGGGGAAGAGACCCAGTACTTC

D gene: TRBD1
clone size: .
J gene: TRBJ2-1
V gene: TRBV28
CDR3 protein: CASSSLWDRGSNEQFF
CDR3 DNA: TGTGCCAGCAGTTCCCTTTGGGACAGGGGATCAAATGAGCAGTTCTTC

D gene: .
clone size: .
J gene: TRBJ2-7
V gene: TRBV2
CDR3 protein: CASSEIAWEQYF
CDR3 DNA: TGTGCCAGCAGTGAAATCGCGTGGGAGCAGTACTTC

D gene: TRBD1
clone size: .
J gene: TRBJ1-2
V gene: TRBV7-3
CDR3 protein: CASSLAQGNYGYTF
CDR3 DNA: TGTGCCAGCAGCCTAGCACAGGGGAACTATGGCTACACCTTC

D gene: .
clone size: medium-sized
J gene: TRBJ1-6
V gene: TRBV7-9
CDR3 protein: CASSLGGDGSPLHF
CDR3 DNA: TGTGCCAGCAGCTTAGGCGGGGACGGTTCACCCCTCCACTTT

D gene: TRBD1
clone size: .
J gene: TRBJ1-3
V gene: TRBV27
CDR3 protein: CASSSSRQGPGNTIYF
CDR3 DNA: TGTGCCAGCAGTTCCTCGCGACAGGGCCCTGGAAACACCATATATTTT

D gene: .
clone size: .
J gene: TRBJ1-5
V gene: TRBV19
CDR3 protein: CASRVGVLSNQPQHF
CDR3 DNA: TGTGCCAGTAGGGTCGGAGTTCTTAGCAATCAGCCCCAGCATTTT

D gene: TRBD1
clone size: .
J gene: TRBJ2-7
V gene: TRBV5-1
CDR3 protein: CASSGTGGSSYEQYF
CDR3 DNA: TGCGCCAGCAGCGGAACAGGGGGCAGCTCCTACGAGCAGTACTTC

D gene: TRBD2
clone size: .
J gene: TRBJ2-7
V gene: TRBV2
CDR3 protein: CASSDSGTSYEQYF
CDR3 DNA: TGTGCCAGCAGTGATTCAGGGACTAGCTACGAGCAGTACTTC

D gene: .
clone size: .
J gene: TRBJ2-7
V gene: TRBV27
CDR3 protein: CASSLSTAYEQYF
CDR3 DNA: TGTGCCAGCAGTTTATCGACAGCTTACGAGCAGTACTTC

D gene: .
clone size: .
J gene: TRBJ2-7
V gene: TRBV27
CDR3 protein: CASSFYTPSGSYEQYF
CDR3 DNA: TGTGCCAGCAGTTTTTATACGCCTTCGGGCTCCTACGAGCAGTACTTC

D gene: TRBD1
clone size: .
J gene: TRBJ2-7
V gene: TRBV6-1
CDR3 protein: CASKAGTVLYEQYF
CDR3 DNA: TGTGCCAGCAAGGCAGGGACAGTCCTCTACGAGCAGTACTTC

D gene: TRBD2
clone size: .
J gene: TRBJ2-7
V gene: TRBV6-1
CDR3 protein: CASNQLAGGVDEQYF
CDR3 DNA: TGTGCCAGCAACCAACTAGCGGGGGGTGTGGACGAGCAGTACTTC

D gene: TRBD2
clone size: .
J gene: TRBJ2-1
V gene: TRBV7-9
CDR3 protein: CASSLPSTTSGTGFEQFF
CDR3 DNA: TGTGCCAGCAGCTTACCCTCCACGACTAGCGGAACGGGATTTGAGCAGTTCTTC

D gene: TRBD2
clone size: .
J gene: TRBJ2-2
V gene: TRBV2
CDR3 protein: CASTRLAGGLTGELFF
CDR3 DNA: TGTGCCAGCACCCGACTAGCGGGGGGGCTCACCGGGGAGCTGTTTTTT

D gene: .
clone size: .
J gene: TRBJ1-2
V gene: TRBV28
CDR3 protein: CASSPRGRIGGYTF
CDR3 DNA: TGTGCCAGCAGCCCCCGGGGAAGGATAGGGGGCTACACCTTC

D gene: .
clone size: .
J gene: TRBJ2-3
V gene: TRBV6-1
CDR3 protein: CASTEELAISSQYF
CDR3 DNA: TGTGCCAGCACCGAAGAGTTAGCGATTAGTTCGCAGTATTTT

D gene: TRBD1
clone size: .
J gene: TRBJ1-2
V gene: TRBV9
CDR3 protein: CASSQWDRLYGYTF
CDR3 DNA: TGTGCCAGCAGCCAGTGGGACAGGCTCTATGGCTACACCTTC

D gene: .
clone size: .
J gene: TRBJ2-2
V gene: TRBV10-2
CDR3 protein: CASSYGGELFF
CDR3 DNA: TGCGCCAGCAGTTACGGCGGGGAGCTGTTTTTT

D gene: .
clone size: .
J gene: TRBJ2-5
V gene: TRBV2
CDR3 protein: CASSEFSSAETQYF
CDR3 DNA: TGTGCCAGCAGTGAATTTTCCAGCGCGGAGACCCAGTACTTC

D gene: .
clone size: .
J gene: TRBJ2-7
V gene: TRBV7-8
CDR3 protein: CASSPERESTYEQYF
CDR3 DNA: TGTGCCAGCAGCCCAGAGAGGGAGTCAACCTACGAGCAGTACTTC

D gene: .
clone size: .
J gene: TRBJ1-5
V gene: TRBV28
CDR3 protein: CASSLRVSNQPQHF
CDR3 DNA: TGTGCCAGCAGTTTGCGGGTTAGCAATCAGCCCCAGCATTTT

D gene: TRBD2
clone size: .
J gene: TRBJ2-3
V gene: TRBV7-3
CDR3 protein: CASSLKALAGAADTQYF
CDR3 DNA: TGTGCCAGCAGCTTAAAGGCCCTGGCGGGAGCGGCGGATACGCAGTATTTT

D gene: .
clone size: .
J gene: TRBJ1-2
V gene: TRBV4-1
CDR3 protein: CASSSVVRRYGYTF
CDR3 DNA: TGCGCCAGCAGCTCAGTAGTCAGGCGCTATGGCTACACCTTC

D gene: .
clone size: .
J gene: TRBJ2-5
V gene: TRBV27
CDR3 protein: CASSPRGTIQETQYF
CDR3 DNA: TGTGCCAGCAGTCCTCGAGGAACAATCCAAGAGACCCAGTACTTC

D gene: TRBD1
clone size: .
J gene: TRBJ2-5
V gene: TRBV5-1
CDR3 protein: CASSNVTGTDRTYVGETQYF
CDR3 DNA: TGCGCCAGCAGCAACGTTACCGGGACAGACAGAACCTACGTGGGAGAGACCCAGTACTTC

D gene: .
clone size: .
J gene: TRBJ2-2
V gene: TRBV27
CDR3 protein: CASSLVGGTGELFF
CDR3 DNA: TGTGCCAGCAGTTTAGTCGGGGGCACCGGGGAGCTGTTTTTT

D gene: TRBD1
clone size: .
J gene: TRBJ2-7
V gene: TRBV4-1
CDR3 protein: CASSQDWGQPTYEQYF
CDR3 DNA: TGCGCCAGCAGCCAAGATTGGGGACAGCCCACCTACGAGCAGTACTTC

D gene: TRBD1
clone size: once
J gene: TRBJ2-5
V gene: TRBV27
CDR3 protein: CASSLRGQAQETQYF
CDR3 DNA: TGTGCCAGCAGTTTAAGAGGACAGGCCCAAGAGACCCAGTACTTC

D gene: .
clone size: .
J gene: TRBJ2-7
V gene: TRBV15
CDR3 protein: CATSRDGLGGDYEQYF
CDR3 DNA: TGTGCCACCAGCAGAGATGGTTTGGGAGGAGACTACGAGCAGTACTTC

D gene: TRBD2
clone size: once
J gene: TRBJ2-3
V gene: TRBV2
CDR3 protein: CANYLLAEADTQYF
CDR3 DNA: TGTGCCAACTACCTCCTAGCGGAAGCAGATACGCAGTATTTT

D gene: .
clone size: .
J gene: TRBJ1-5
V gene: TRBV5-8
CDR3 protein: CASGQQGSNQPQHF
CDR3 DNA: TGTGCCAGCGGTCAACAGGGTTCCAATCAGCCCCAGCATTTT

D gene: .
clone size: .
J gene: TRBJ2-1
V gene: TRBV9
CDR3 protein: CASTLDADPYNEQFF
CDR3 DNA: TGTGCCAGCACCCTTGATGCGGATCCCTACAATGAGCAGTTCTTC

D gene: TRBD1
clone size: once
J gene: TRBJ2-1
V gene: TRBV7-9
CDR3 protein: CASSSPPSGQVYYNEQFF
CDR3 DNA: TGTGCCAGCAGCTCCCCGCCATCGGGACAGGTTTACTACAATGAGCAGTTCTTC

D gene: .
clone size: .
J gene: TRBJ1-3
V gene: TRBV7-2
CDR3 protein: CASSFLGPVGGNTIYF
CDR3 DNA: TGTGCCAGCAGCTTTCTCGGGCCGGTGGGGGGGAACACCATATATTTT

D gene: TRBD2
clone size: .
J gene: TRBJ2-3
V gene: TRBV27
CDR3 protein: CASSYSSGSGTQYF
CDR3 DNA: TGTGCCAGCTCCTATTCAAGCGGGAGCGGTACGCAGTATTTT

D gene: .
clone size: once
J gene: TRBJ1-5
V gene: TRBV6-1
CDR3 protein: CASSEGPQGLNQPQHF
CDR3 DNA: TGTGCCAGCAGTGAAGGACCTCAGGGACTGAATCAGCCCCAGCATTTT

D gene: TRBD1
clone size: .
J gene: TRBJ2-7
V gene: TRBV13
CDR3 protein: CASSRDRSYEQYF
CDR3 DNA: TGTGCCAGCAGCCGGGACAGATCCTACGAGCAGTACTTC

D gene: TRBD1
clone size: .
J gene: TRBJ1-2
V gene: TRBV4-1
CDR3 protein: CASSQDPGQVHGYTF
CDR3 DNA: TGCGCCAGCAGCCAAGATCCCGGACAGGTTCATGGCTACACCTTC

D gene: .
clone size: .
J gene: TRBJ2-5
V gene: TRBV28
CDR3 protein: CASSFGGTEQETQYF
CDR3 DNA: TGTGCCAGCAGTTTTGGGGGGACAGAGCAAGAGACCCAGTACTTC

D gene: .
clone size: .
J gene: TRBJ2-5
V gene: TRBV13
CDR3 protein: CASSLEGQGGETQYF
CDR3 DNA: TGTGCCAGCAGCTTAGAGGGACAAGGTGGTGAGACCCAGTACTTC

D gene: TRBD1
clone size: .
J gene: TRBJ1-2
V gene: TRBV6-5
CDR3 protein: CASSYYGQGLNGYTF
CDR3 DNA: TGTGCCAGCAGTTACTACGGACAGGGGCTAAATGGCTACACCTTC

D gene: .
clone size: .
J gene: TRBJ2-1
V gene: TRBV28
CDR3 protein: CASSLRQRPSYNEQFF
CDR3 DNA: TGTGCCAGCAGTTTGCGCCAGAGGCCCTCCTACAATGAGCAGTTCTTC